This T cell receptor (beta chain) derives from a study of human T cells and chemical hapten exposure. The time point denotes: healthy volunteer bleed at 2 weeks. Whole blood, unfractionated, served as the material for total RNA extraction. TCRdb reanalysed the RACE reads using MiXCR and keeps one entry per CDR3 protein. This table holds around 130,000 distinct CDR3 sequences, approximately 9% found once. The CDR3 totals 15 residues. V dropped 1 base and J dropped 2 bases, with 12 bases sitting between them. CDR1 and CDR2 from the germline V gene are LNHDA and SQIVND (reference sequence). The chain is built from TRBV19 and TRBJ2-7, with D maybe TRBD1 (5 bases). Sequenced sample: whole blood. This clonotype was sampled from a male donor in good health. Some clones in this sample may be carry-over from other donors' samples. The CDR3 loop reads CASSIGLGPPYEQYF. CDR3 coding DNA: TGTGCCAGTAGTATAGGTCTGGGGCCCCCCTACGAGCAGTACTTC.